This section outlines one T cell receptor beta chain sequence together with its context. Its antigen is unknown. This sample was included in a study of T cell clonotyping in hematopoietic cell transplantation. Study results and limitations: Few recipient clonotypes overlapped donors; over 95% were de novo at given depth. Graft donor and pretransplant recipient Inverse Simpson Index values predicted broader posttransplant TCR diversity. No sorting was done, leaving CD4 and CD8 contributions mixed.

Clones were read by immunoSEQ multiplex PCR, and TCRdb kept only the in-frame ones, dropping some. Of roughly 6,000 clones detected, around 86% appear once; the ten largest clones hold around 8%. This material consisted of peripheral blood mononuclear cells, taken 100 days after allogeneic stem cell transplant. The receptor was isolated from a male patient between 40 and 49 years old who had an allogeneic stem cell transplant from an unrelated donor, so the T cells may come from the graft donor. Some clones in this sample may be carry-over from other donors' samples.

CDR3 region: CASSLDPLGNQPQHF. CDR3 in DNA: TGTGCCAGCAGCTTAGATCCCCTGGGCAATCAGCCCCAGCATTTT. The chain links TRBV11-2 to TRBJ1-5; D remains unclear. Germline lookup yields CDR1 SGHAT and CDR2 FQNNGV. Trimming took 0 bases from V and 2 from J, leaving 8 bases between them. This CDR3 region has 15 residues.